What follows are 17 T cell receptor beta chains derived from one specimen sequenced in a study of shared clonotypes between healthy human individuals. Profiled with immunoSEQ multiplex PCR; TCRdb holds only in-frame clones, not every one. The sample lists about 610,000 clones; approximately 97% were seen once. The sequenced sample consisted of naive CD4+ T cells sorted from blood. The subset was: CD45RA+ positively selected. The receptors originated from a woman aged 30 to 39 in good health.

For this clone: Other DNA sequences from this sample encode an identical CDR3 as well. The gene calls are TRBV18 and TRBJ1-1; TRBD1 matches 8 bases. V shed 1 base and J 0 bases; nucleotides not matched to a gene: 4. CDR3 length: 16 residues. Germline V gene data show CDR1 as KGHSH and CDR2 as LQKENI. The CDR3 protein is CASSPLGQGLNTEAFF. The CDR3 nucleotides read TGTGCCAGCTCACCACTCGGACAGGGATTGAACACTGAAGCTTTCTTT. The variable domain in full, with the rest retrieved from reference TRBV18 and TRBJ1-1, is NAGVMQNPRHLVRRRGQEARLRCSPMKGHSHVYWYRQLPEEGLKFMVYLQKENIIDESGMPKERFSAEFPKEGPSILRIQQVVRGDSAAYFCASSPLGQGLNTEAFFGQGTRLTVV.

The J gene is TRBJ1-4, the V gene TRBV7-7; D not certain. Germline V gene sequence: CDR1 SSHAT, CDR2 FNYEAQ (reference sequence). This CDR3 region has 13 residues. V lost 0 bases and J lost 8, with 7 bases in between. CDR3 nucleotides: TGTGCCAGCAGCTTAGCTCCTTCCGAAAAACTGTTTTTT. This codes for CASSLAPSEKLFF.

The chain has TRBV27 and TRBJ1-2, with D tentatively TRBD1 (5 bases). The CDR3 covers 13 residues. V gave up 1 base and J gave up 6 bases, with 9 bases separating them. Germline CDR1 reads MNHEY; CDR2 reads SMNVEV (reference sequence). The CDR3 DNA reads as TGTGCCAGCAGTTTATGGAGGGGTGATGGCTACACCTTC. Protein sequence: CASSLWRGDGYTF.

The V and J genes are TRBV5-1 and TRBJ2-3, with no clear D. The CDR3 runs 16 residues. CDR1 and CDR2 from the germline V gene are SGHRS and YFSETQ. With 1 base removed from V and 0 bases from J, the gap between germline ends came to 12 bases. In DNA, the CDR3 is TGCGCCAGCAGCTTGCGAGTTTCGTCTAGCACAGATACGCAGTATTTT. This encodes CASSLRVSSSTDTQYF.

Note on this clone: One junction end disagrees with the germline gene, perhaps due to a read error. V is TRBV11-2 and J is TRBJ2-7, with a tentative D call TRBD1 (6 bases). Germline loops: CDR1 SGHAT, CDR2 FQNNGV. This CDR3 region has 14 residues. The CDR3 bases are TGTGCCAGCAGCTCAAGTGCTCAGCTGGCGGACAGACGATTC. Translated, it gives CASSSSAQLADRRF.

V gene TRBV30 combines with J gene TRBJ2-3; D gene uncertain. The CDR3 has 14 residues. V dropped 2 bases and J dropped 6 bases, with 15 bases sitting between them. Germline V CDR1 and CDR2: GTSNPN, SVGIG (reference sequence). In DNA, the CDR3 is TGTGCCTGGAGTCATCAGGCCGTCCCGGATACGCAGTATTTT. Residues: CAWSHQAVPDTQYF.

This sequence joins TRBV28 and TRBJ1-2, with TRBD1 matching over 12 bases. The CDR3 is 16 residues long. Germline V lookup: CDR1 MDHEN, CDR2 SYDVKM. Unmatched junction bases numbered 8, after V lost 2 bases and J lost 7 bases. The DNA for the CDR3 is TGTGCCAGCAGTTTACCCCCCGGGACAGGGGGCGTTGGCTACACCTTC. Translation gives CASSLPPGTGGVGYTF.

V and J are TRBV7-3 and TRBJ2-1; D call uncertain. Trimming removed 4 bases at V and 7 bases at J, with 8 bases between. This CDR3 region has 12 residues. Germline V CDR1 and CDR2: SGHTA, FQGTGA. The CDR3 region is CASSSTVNEQFF. The CDR3 nucleotides are TGTGCCAGCAGCTCCACGGTTAATGAGCAGTTCTTC. The variable domain in full, with the rest retrieved from reference TRBV7-3 and TRBJ2-1, is GAGVSQTPSNKVTEKGKYVELRCDPISGHTALYWYRQSLGQGPEFLIYFQGTGAADDSGLPNDRFFAVRPEGSVSTLKIQRTERGDSAVYLCASSSTVNEQFFGPGTRLTVL.

The sample holds one count of this clone. The CDR3 region has the DNA TGTGCCAGCAGCCAAGCGGGGGCTGGGGATACGCAGTATTTT. This sequence encodes CASSQAGAGDTQYF. The V gene is TRBV5-4, the J gene TRBJ2-3; 8 bases agree with TRBD2. This CDR3 is 14 amino acids long. The germline gives CDR1 SGHNT, CDR2 YYREEE (reference sequence). The V and J ends lost 4 bases and 6 bases, in that order; junction bases with no gene match: 7.

The V call is TRBV2, the J call TRBJ2-1; D possibly corresponds to TRBD1 (6 bases). Germline V gene lookup returns CDR1 SNHLY and CDR2 FYNNEI. CDR3 length equals 15 residues. With 4 bases removed from V and 0 bases from J, the gap between germline ends came to 10 bases. The CDR3 protein is CASSGGLASYNEQFF. CDR3 nucleotide sequence: TGTGCCAGCAGTGGGGGGCTTGCCTCCTACAATGAGCAGTTCTTC.

CDR3 bases: TGTGCCAGGCGACTACAAACGAACACCGGGGAGCTGTTTTTT. It translates to CARRLQTNTGELFF. The chain combines TRBV6-5 with TRBJ2-2, with D possibly being TRBD2 (5 bases). CDR1 is MNHEY and CDR2 is SVGAGI in the germline V gene. V was clipped by 9 bases and J by 0 bases, with 11 bases between them. The CDR3 totals 14 residues.

This CDR3 reads CASGWDRSSYEQYF. The CDR3, as DNA: TGCGCCAGCGGTTGGGACAGGAGCTCCTACGAGCAGTACTTC. V is TRBV5-1 and J is TRBJ2-7; TRBD1 matches at 8 bases. Trimming took 7 bases from V and 0 from J; bases not matched to a gene: 6. This CDR3 is built from 14 residues. CDR1 and CDR2 from the germline V gene are SGHRS and YFSETQ.

This chain joins TRBV7-8 and TRBJ2-2; tentative D call: TRBD1 (6 bases). CDR3 size: 14 residues. The germline V gene encodes CDR1 SGHVS and CDR2 FQNEAQ. With 4 bases removed from V and 5 bases from J, the gap between germline ends came to 11 bases. Here the CDR3 reads CASSSTGWTGELFF. CDR3 nucleotide sequence: TGTGCCAGCAGCTCAACAGGGTGGACCGGGGAGCTGTTTTTT.

The chain combines TRBV7-9 with TRBJ2-1; TRBD1 matches 9 bases. This CDR3 comprises 15 residues. V gave up 6 bases and J gave up 4 bases; unmatched junction bases: 7. Germline lookup yields CDR1 SEHNR and CDR2 FQNEAQ (reference sequence). The CDR3 DNA reads as TGTGCCAGCAGGGATACAGGGGGCCGGTACAATGAGCAGTTCTTC. This sequence encodes CASRDTGGRYNEQFF.

With respect to this clone: The sample holds other DNA sequences that translate to the same CDR3. The V gene is TRBV2, the J gene TRBJ1-5; 9 nucleotides agree with TRBD1. This CDR3 comprises 15 residues. Germline assignment: CDR1 SNHLY and CDR2 FYNNEI. Trimming cost V 6 bases and J 0 bases; bases outside gene matches: 3. CDR3 amino acids: CASSGQGNSNQPQHF. The CDR3 bases are TGTGCCAGCAGCGGACAGGGGAATAGCAATCAGCCCCAGCATTTT.

The gene calls are TRBV7-9 and TRBJ2-3; TRBD1 agrees at 8 bases. Germline V gene data show CDR1 as SEHNR and CDR2 as FQNEAQ (reference sequence). This CDR3 region has 17 residues. With V trimmed by 1 base and J by 4 bases, 10 bases remained unmatched. CDR3 region: CASSLGSTGVRADTQYF. The CDR3 coding sequence is TGTGCCAGCAGCTTAGGCTCGACAGGGGTAAGAGCAGATACGCAGTATTTT.

The V and J genes are TRBV29-1 and TRBJ1-5, with D maybe TRBD1 (6 bases). Per the germline V gene, CDR1 is SQVTM and CDR2 is ANQGSEA. V lost 5 bases, J lost 0 bases, and 8 bases lay in between. This CDR3 contains 13 residues. The CDR3 DNA follows: TGCAGCGTTCGGGGGGCTAGCAATCAGCCCCAGCATTTT. It specifies CSVRGASNQPQHF.